This passage covers 25 T cell receptor beta chains from one sample sequenced in a study of T-cell reconstitution after alpha-beta-depleted transplantation in children (dated by TCRdb to the mid-2010s). Library preparation was by PCR. The run used an Illumina HiSeq 2500. To normalize quantification of the TCRbeta repertoire, the TCR libraries were built with molecular barcoding that relied on unique molecular identifiers. Through fastp at Q25 and MiXCR, TCRdb rebuilt clones from the public reads, retaining in-frame beta chains. Rows are unified per CDR3 protein, each entry keeping the most common DNA and genes. The sample contains 300,000 to 400,000 distinct CDR3 sequences, 13% of them found a single time. Of the sample, 3.5% to 4.5% falls within the top ten clones. The material sequenced was PBMCs, taken from the stem cell graft. These receptors came from a human donor who donated a stem cell graft to a child with Fanconi anemia.

This clonotype occurred many times. This chain links TRBV27 with TRBJ2-3; a possible D gene is TRBD2 (5 bases). V was clipped by 4 bases and J by 4 bases, with 9 bases between them. Germline V gives CDR1 MNHEY, CDR2 SMNVEV (reference sequence). The CDR3 length is 13 residues. DNA for the CDR3: TGTGCCAGCAGTTCCATGAGGGCAGATACGCAGTATTTT. It translates to CASSSMRADTQYF.

This clonotype was found a few times. This rearrangement joins TRBV15 to TRBJ2-3, with D unresolved. V lost 5 bases and J 4 bases, leaving 13 bases between the germline ends. The CDR3 totals 14 residues. In germline, CDR1 is LNHNV, CDR2 YYDKDF (reference sequence). As DNA, the CDR3 is TGTGCCACCAGCGGTTCGGTTGCCGCAGATACGCAGTATTTT. Translating gives CATSGSVAADTQYF.

This clonotype showed up just a few times. This chain links TRBV6-2 or TRBV6-3 with TRBJ2-2; D might be TRBD1 (5 bases). V gave up 7 bases and J gave up 6 bases, with 9 bases separating them. Per germline, CDR1 MNHEY and CDR2 SVGEGT. The CDR3 sequence is 12 residues long. The CDR3 region is CASTRDPGELFF. CDR3 sequence (DNA): TGTGCCAGCACCAGGGATCCCGGGGAGCTGTTTTTT.

J is TRBJ1-2 and V is TRBV27; no definite D call. Germline V gene sequence: CDR1 MNHEY, CDR2 SMNVEV (reference sequence). This CDR3 has 8 residues. Trimming took 6 bases from V and 12 from J, leaving 5 bases between them. DNA of the CDR3: TGTGCCAGCAGGGGAAACACCTTC. Translation: CASRGNTF.

In its sample, this clonotype was seen many times. This CDR3 is CASSLAGRDTEAFF. The CDR3 DNA reads TGTGCCAGCAGCTTAGCAGGCAGGGACACTGAAGCTTTCTTT. The chain couples TRBV7-9 to TRBJ1-1; the D gene is possibly TRBD1 (5 bases). Germline loops: CDR1 SEHNR, CDR2 FQNEAQ (reference sequence). This CDR3 has 14 residues. Deletions cut 0 bases from V and 3 bases from J, with 8 bases between. The full variable domain, with the rest looked up from reference TRBV7-9 and TRBJ1-1, is DTGVSQNPRHKITKRGQNVTFRCDPISEHNRLYWYRQTLGQGPEFLTYFQNEAQLEKSRLLSDRFSAERPKGSFSTLEIQRTEQGDSAMYLCASSLAGRDTEAFFGQGTRLTVV.

The chain joins TRBV5-1 to TRBJ1-4; a weak D match, TRBD1 (6 bases). There are 13 residues in the CDR3. Germline values: CDR1 SGHRS, CDR2 YFSETQ. The germline V and J ends were trimmed by 8 bases and 4 bases, with 12 bases remaining between them. The CDR3 DNA follows: TGCGCCAGTAAGGACAGCTATAATGAAAAACTGTTTTTT. It codes for CASKDSYNEKLFF.

Ten or more counts support this clonotype. V gene TRBV7-2 combines with J gene TRBJ2-1, with a possible D match to TRBD1 (5 bases). This CDR3 contains 12 residues. V dropped 4 bases and J dropped 8 bases, with 9 bases sitting between them. Germline CDR1 is SGHTA and CDR2 is FQGNSA. The CDR3 reads CASSSQGYEQFF. CDR3 sequence (DNA): TGTGCCAGCAGCTCTCAGGGATATGAGCAGTTCTTC.

In this sample, this clonotype turned up a few times. The chain recombines TRBV29-1 with TRBJ1-2; D might be TRBD1 (6 bases). The CDR3 totals 12 residues. V dropped 4 bases and J dropped 2 bases, with 8 bases sitting between them. CDR1 is SQVTM, CDR2 ANQGSEA, per germline. This CDR3 is CSVVTGNYGYTF. The DNA for the CDR3 is TGCAGCGTTGTAACAGGGAACTATGGCTACACCTTC.

This clonotype was detected a few times. V and J are TRBV24-1 and TRBJ1-1; D is uncertain. The germline CDR1 and CDR2 sequences are KGHDR and SFDVKD. The germline V and J ends were trimmed by 5 bases and 6 bases, with 12 bases remaining between them. CDR3 size: 13 residues. The CDR3 reads CATSGAFGAEAFF. The DNA for the CDR3 is TGTGCCACCAGTGGTGCCTTCGGGGCTGAAGCTTTCTTT.

The chain recombines TRBV2 with TRBJ2-5; D gene uncertain. CDR1 and CDR2 from the germline V gene are SNHLY and FYNNEI. V was clipped by 2 bases and J by 1 base, with 8 bases between them. The CDR3 is 14 residues long. CDR3 DNA sequence: TGTGCCAGCAGTGAAATCAGTAGCCAAGAGACCCAGTACTTC. This encodes CASSEISSQETQYF.

This clonotype has only a few counts. The J gene is TRBJ2-7, the V gene TRBV5-1, with D tentatively TRBD1 (6 bases). Germline V gene lookup returns CDR1 SGHRS and CDR2 YFSETQ. This CDR3 has 15 amino acids. V shed 5 bases and J shed 4 bases, with 19 bases lying between them. This chain's CDR3 is CASRSQAGAEYEQYV. The CDR3 coding sequence is TGCGCCAGCAGAAGTCAGGCAGGGGCTGAATACGAGCAGTACGTC.

The V call is TRBV18, the J call TRBJ1-1; D unclear. V was shortened by 3 bases and J by 7 bases, with 15 bases between the two germline ends. The CDR3 loop spans 14 amino acids. Germline CDR1 and CDR2: KGHSH and LQKENI. The CDR3, as DNA: TGTGCCAGCTCACCCGGCGGGGTGAAGGGTGAAGCTTTCTTT. It translates to CASSPGGVKGEAFF.

The V and J genes are TRBV12-3 or TRBV12-4 and TRBJ1-2; tentatively, D is TRBD1 (6 bases). This CDR3 has 14 residues. Trimming removed 3 bases at V and 3 bases at J, with 11 bases between. This CDR3 is CASSLRGNDYGYTF. The CDR3 DNA follows: TGTGCCAGCAGTTTGAGGGGGAACGACTATGGCTACACCTTC.

The table lists this clonotype with a few counts. V and J are TRBV12-3 or TRBV12-4 and TRBJ2-1, with 10 bases identical to TRBD1. The CDR3 is 13 amino acids. Unmatched junction bases numbered 5, after V lost 5 bases and J lost 10 bases. In DNA, the CDR3 is TGTGCCAGCAGTGGGGACAGGGGCGGGGAGCAGTTCTTC. Its translation: CASSGDRGGEQFF.

V is TRBV2 and J is TRBJ1-5; 9 bases align to TRBD1. CDR1 is SNHLY and CDR2 is FYNNEI in the germline V gene. The CDR3 covers 18 residues. J was trimmed by 2 bases and V by 7 bases; bases with no gene match: 15. The CDR3 reads CASMVDGQGRIGNQPQHF. The CDR3 DNA sequence: TGTGCCAGCATGGTAGACGGACAGGGGAGAATCGGCAATCAGCCCCAGCATTTT.

This clonotype occurred a few times. The V gene is TRBV6-1, the J gene TRBJ2-5; D might be TRBD2 (7 bases). The CDR3 consists of 17 residues. V dropped 7 bases and J dropped 4 bases, with 25 bases sitting between them. Germline assignment: CDR1 MNHNS and CDR2 SASEGT. The CDR3 bases are TGTGCCAGCACCACCCCCATGGGGGGGACAACTCGAGAGACCCAGTACTTC. This gives the protein CASTTPMGGTTRETQYF.

This clonotype was counted a few times. This chain links TRBV6-5 with TRBJ1-4, with D possibly TRBD1 on 6 matching bases. V lost 0 bases and J lost 7, with 18 bases in between. Germline values: CDR1 MNHEY, CDR2 SVGAGI. CDR3 length: 17 residues. This CDR3 reads CASSYSIAGGGGEKLFF. CDR3 nucleotide sequence: TGTGCCAGCAGTTACTCAATTGCGGGAGGGGGTGGTGAAAAACTGTTTTTT.

Many counts were recorded for this clonotype. The gene calls are TRBV7-8 and TRBJ1-1; D uncertain. Germline V lookup: CDR1 SGHVS, CDR2 FQNEAQ. The CDR3 extends over 14 amino acids. The V gene lost 7 bases and the J gene lost 1 base, with 13 bases spanning the gap. The CDR3 coding sequence is TGTGCCAGCACCTTCGTGTCAGGGAACACTGAAGCTTTCTTT. Its protein product is CASTFVSGNTEAFF.

This clonotype was detected only a few times. The rearrangement joins TRBV20-1 to TRBJ2-7, with 8 bases matching TRBD1. CDR1 and CDR2 from the germline V gene are DFQATT and SNEGSKA (reference sequence). The trim removed 2 bases at V and 0 bases at J, leaving 9 bases unmatched. The CDR3 has 16 residues. The CDR3 nucleotides are TGCAGTGCTAGAAGTCCCTCGACAGGGGACTCCTACGAGCAGTACTTC. Translation gives CSARSPSTGDSYEQYF.

J is TRBJ2-1 and V is TRBV5-5; 15 bases match TRBD2. The CDR3 length is 18 residues. J lost 4 bases, V lost 3 bases, and 8 bases had no gene match. CDR1 SGHKS and CDR2 YYEKEE come from the germline V gene (reference sequence). The CDR3 loop is CASSYTGLAGGLYNEQFF. In DNA form, the CDR3 reads TGTGCCAGCAGCTACACGGGACTAGCGGGGGGATTGTACAATGAGCAGTTCTTC. Combining the CDR3 with reference TRBV5-5 and TRBJ2-1 gives the whole variable domain DAGVTQSPTHLIKTRGQQVTLRCSPISGHKSVSWYQQVLGQGPQFIFQYYEKEERGRGNFPDRFSARQFPNYSSELNVNALLLGDSALYLCASSYTGLAGGLYNEQFFGPGTRLTVL.

In its sample, this clonotype was seen a few times. The gene calls are TRBV2 and TRBJ2-3; D ambiguous. The length of the CDR3 is 13 residues. CDR1 is SNHLY and CDR2 is FYNNEI in the germline V gene. V gave up 3 bases and J gave up 2 bases, with 6 bases separating them. The CDR3 sequence: CASSERLTDTQYF. CDR3 nucleotide sequence: TGTGCCAGCAGTGAGAGACTCACAGATACGCAGTATTTT.

This clonotype has more than one count but fewer than ten. The V and J genes are TRBV27 and TRBJ1-5; 9 bases align to TRBD1. CDR3 size: 17 residues. Looked up from germline, CDR1 is MNHEY and CDR2 is SMNVEV (reference sequence). Germline trimming cut 0 bases from V and 7 bases from J; bases unmatched to any gene: 10. The CDR3 region has the DNA TGTGCCAGCAGTTTATCCCGGGACAGGGAGGGAAGGCAGCCCCAGCATTTT. It translates to CASSLSRDREGRQPQHF.

J is TRBJ2-5 and V is TRBV5-1, with TRBD2 as a possible D gene (5 bases). Germline V lookup: CDR1 SGHRS, CDR2 YFSETQ. This CDR3 contains 14 residues. The V and J ends lost 5 bases and 7 bases respectively, with 18 bases between them. Here the CDR3 reads CASSPRETEGTQYF. In nucleotides, the CDR3 is TGCGCCAGCAGTCCCCGGGAAACCGAGGGGACCCAGTACTTC.

This clonotype has at least ten counts. The genes are TRBV19 and TRBJ1-1, with unresolved D. Trimming shortened V by 0 bases and J by 4 bases, and 6 bases separated the two germline ends. The germline gives CDR1 LNHDA, CDR2 SQIVND (reference sequence). This CDR3 spans 13 amino acids. The CDR3 DNA follows: TGTGCCAGTAGTATAGATACTTTCACTGAAGCTTTCTTT. It encodes CASSIDTFTEAFF.

Ten or more counts support this clonotype. This chain joins TRBV12-3 or TRBV12-4 and TRBJ2-7; D unresolved. The CDR3 sequence is 14 residues long. Deletions cut 4 bases from V and 1 base from J, with 11 bases between. In nucleotides, the CDR3 is TGTGCCAGCAGTTCCCTGACACGTTCCTACGAGCAGTACTTC. This sequence encodes CASSSLTRSYEQYF.